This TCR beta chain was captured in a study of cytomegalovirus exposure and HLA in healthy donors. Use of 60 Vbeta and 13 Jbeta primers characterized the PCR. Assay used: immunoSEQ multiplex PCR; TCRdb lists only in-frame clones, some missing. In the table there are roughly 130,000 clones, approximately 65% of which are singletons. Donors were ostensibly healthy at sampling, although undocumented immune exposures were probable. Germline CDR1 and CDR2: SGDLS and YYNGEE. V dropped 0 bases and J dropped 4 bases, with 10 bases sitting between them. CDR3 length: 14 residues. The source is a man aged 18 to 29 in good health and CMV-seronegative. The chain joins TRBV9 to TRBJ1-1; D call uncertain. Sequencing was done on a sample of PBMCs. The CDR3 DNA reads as TGTGCCAGCAGCGTAGTTCAGGTCCCCACTGAAGCTTTCTTT. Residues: CASSVVQVPTEAFF.